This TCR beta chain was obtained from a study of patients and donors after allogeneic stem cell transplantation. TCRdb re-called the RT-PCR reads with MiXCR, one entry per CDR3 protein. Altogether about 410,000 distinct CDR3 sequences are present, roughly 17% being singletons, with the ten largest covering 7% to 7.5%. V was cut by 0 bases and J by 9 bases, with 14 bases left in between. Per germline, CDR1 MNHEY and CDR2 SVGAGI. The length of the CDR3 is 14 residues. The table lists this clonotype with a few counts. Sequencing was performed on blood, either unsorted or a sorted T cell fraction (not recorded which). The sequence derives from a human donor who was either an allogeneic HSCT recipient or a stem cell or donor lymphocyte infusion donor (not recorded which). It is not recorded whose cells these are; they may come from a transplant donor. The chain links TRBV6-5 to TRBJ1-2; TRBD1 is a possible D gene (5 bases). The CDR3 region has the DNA TGTGCCAGCAGTTACTCGATGGTAGCAGGGCGCTACACCTTC. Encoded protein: CASSYSMVAGRYTF.